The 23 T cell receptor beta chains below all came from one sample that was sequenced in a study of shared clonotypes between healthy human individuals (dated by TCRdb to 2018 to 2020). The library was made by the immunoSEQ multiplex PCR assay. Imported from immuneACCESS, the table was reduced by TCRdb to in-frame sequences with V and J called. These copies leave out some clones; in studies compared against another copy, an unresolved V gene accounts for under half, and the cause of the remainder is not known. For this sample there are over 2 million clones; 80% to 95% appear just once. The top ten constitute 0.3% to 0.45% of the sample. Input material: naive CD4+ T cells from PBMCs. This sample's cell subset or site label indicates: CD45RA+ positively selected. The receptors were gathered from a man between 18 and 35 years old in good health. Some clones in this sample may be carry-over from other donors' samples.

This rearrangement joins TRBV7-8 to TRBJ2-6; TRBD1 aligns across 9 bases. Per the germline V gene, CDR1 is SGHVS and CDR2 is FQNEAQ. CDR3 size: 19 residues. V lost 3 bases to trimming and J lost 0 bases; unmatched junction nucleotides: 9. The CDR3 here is CASSLGRGTGFSGANVLTF. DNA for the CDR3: TGTGCCAGCAGCTTGGGACGGGGGACAGGGTTCTCTGGGGCCAACGTCCTGACTTTC.

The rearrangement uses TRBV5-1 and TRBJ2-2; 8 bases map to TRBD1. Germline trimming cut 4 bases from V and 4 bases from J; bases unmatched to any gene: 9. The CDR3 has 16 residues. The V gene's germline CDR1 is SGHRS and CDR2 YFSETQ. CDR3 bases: TGCGCCAGCAGCCACGGTAACAGGGGGATCACCGGGGAGCTGTTTTTT. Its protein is CASSHGNRGITGELFF.

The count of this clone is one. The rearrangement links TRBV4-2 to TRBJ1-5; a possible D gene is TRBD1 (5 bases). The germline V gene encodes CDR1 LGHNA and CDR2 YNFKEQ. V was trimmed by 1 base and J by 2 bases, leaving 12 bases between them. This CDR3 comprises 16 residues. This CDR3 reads CASSQGDSLGNQPQHF. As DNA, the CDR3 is TGTGCCAGCAGCCAAGGCGACAGTCTAGGCAATCAGCCCCAGCATTTT.

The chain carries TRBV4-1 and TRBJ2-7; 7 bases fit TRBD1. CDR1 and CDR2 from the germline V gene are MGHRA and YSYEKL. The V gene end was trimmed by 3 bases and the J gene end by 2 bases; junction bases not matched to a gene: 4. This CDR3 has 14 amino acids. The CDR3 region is CASSHVQGAYEQYF. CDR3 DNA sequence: TGCGCCAGCAGCCATGTGCAGGGGGCCTACGAGCAGTACTTC.

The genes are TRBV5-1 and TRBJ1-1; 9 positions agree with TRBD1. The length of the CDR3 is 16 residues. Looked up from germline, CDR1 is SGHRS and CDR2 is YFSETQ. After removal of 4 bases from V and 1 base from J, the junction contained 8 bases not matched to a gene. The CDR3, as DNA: TGCGCCAGCAGCAACCGGGACAGGGTCGGGAACACTGAAGCTTTCTTT. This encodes CASSNRDRVGNTEAFF.

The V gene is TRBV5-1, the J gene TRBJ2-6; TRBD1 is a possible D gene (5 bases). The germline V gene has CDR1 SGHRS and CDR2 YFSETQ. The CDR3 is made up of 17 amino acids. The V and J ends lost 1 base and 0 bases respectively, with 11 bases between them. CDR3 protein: CASSLHRTLSGANVLTF. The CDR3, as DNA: TGCGCCAGCAGCTTGCACAGGACACTCTCTGGGGCCAACGTCCTGACTTTC.

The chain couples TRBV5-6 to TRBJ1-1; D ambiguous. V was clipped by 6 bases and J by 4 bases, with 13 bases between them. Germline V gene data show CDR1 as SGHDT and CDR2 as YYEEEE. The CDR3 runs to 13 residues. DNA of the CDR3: TGTGCCAGCACCACCGCCTCGGGCACTGAAGCTTTCTTT. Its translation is CASTTASGTEAFF.

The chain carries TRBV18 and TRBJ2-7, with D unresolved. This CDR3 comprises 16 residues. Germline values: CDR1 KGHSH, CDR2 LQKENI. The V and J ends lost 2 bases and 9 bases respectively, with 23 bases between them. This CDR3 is CASSPSTPPLGDGQYF. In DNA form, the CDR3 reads TGTGCCAGCTCACCATCTACCCCCCCCCTTGGAGATGGGCAGTACTTC.

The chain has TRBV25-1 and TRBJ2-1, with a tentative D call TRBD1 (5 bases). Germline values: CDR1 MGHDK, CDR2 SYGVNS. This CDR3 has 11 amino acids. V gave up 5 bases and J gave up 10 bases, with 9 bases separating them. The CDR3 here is CASSNGHEQFF. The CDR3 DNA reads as TGTGCCAGCAGTAATGGACACGAGCAGTTCTTC.

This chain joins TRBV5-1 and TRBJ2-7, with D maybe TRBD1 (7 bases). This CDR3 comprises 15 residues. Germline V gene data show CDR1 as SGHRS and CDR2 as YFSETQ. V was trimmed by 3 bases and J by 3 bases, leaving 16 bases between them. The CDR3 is CASSWASGGGYEQYF. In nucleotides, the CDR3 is TGCGCCAGCAGCTGGGCCTCAGGGGGAGGCTACGAGCAGTACTTC.

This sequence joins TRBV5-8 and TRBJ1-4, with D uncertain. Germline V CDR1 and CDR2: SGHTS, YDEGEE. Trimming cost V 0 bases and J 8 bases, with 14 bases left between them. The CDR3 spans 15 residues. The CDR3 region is CASSLEGGFREKLFF. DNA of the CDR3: TGTGCCAGCAGCTTGGAGGGTGGGTTCCGCGAAAAACTGTTTTTT.

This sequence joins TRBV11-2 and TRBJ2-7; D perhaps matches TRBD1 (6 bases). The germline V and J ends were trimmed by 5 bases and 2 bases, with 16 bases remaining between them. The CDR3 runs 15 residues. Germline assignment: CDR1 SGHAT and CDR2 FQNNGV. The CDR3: CASSLGGNGPYEQYF. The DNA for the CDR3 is TGTGCCAGCAGCCTAGGGGGAAACGGGCCCTACGAGCAGTACTTC.

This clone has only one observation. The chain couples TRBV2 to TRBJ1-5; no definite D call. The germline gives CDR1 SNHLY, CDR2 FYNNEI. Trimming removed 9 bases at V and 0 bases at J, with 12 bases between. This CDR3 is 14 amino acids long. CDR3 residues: CASTQIYSNQPQHF. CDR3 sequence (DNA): TGTGCCAGTACACAGATCTATAGCAATCAGCCCCAGCATTTT.

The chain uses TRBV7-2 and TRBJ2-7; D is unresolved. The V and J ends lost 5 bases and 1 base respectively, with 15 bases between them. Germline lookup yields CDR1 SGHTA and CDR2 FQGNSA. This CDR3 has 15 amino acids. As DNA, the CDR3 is TGTGCCAGCAGCCCCCTAACGGTCTCTTCCTACGAGCAGTACTTC. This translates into CASSPLTVSSYEQYF.

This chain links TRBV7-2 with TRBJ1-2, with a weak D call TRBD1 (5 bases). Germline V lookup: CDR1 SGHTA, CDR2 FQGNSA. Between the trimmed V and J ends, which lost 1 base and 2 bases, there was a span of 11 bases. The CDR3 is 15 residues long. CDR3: CASSLVVRVNYGYTF. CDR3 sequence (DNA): TGTGCCAGCAGCTTAGTCGTCAGGGTAAACTATGGCTACACCTTC.

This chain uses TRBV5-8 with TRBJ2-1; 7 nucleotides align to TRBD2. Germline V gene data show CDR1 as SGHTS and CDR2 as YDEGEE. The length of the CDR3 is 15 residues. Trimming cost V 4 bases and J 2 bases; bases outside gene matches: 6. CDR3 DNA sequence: TGTGCCAGCAGCATCCGGGAGGCGCCCTACAATGAGCAGTTCTTC. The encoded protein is CASSIREAPYNEQFF. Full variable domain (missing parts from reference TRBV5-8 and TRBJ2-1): EAGVTQSPTHLIKTRGQQATLRCSPISGHTSVYWYQQALGLGLQFLLWYDEGEERNRGNFPPRFSGRQFPNYSSELNVNALELEDSALYLCASSIREAPYNEQFFGPGTRLTVL.

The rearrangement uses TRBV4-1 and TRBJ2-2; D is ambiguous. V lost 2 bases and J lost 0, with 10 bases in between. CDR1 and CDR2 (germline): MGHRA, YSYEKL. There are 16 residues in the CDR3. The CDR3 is CASSQFPVTNTGELFF. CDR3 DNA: TGCGCCAGCAGCCAATTCCCTGTGACGAACACCGGGGAGCTGTTTTTT.

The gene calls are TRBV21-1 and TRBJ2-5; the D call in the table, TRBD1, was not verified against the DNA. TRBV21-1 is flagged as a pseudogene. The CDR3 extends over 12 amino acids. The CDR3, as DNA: TGTGCCAGCAGACAGGGTCGGGAGACCCAGTACTTC. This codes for CASRQGRETQYF.

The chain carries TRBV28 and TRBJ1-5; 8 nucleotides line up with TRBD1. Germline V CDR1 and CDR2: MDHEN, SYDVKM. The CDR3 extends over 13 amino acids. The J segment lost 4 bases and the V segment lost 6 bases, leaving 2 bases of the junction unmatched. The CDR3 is CASRWTGNQPQHF. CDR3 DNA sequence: TGTGCCAGCAGGTGGACAGGGAATCAGCCCCAGCATTTT.

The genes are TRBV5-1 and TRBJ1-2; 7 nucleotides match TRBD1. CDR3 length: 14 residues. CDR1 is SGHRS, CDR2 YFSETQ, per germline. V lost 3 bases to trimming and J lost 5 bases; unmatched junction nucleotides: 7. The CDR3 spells CASSSIQGEYGYTF. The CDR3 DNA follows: TGCGCCAGCAGCTCAATCCAGGGGGAATATGGCTACACCTTC.

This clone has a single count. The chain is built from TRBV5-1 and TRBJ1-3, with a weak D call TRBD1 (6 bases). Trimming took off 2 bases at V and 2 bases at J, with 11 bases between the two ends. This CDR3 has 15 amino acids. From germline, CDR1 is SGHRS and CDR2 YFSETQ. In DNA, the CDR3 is TGCGCCAGCAGCTTTAATTGGGGGCCTGGAAACACCATATATTTT. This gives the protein CASSFNWGPGNTIYF. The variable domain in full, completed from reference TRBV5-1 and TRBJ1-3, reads KAGVTQTPRYLIKTRGQQVTLSCSPISGHRSVSWYQQTPGQGLQFLFEYFSETQRNKGNFPGRFSGRQFSNSRSEMNVSTLELGDSALYLCASSFNWGPGNTIYFGEGSWLTVV.

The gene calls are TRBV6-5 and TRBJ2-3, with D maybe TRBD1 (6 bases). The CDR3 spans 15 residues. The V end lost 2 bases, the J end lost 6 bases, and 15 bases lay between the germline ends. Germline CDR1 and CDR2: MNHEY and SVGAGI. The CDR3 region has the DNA TGTGCCAGCAGTTACCAATCAACAGGGCTCGATACGCAGTATTTT. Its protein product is CASSYQSTGLDTQYF.

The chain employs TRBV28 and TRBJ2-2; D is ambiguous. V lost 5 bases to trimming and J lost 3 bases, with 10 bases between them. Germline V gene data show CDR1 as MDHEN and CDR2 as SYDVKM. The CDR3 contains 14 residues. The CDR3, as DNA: TGTGCCAGCAGTGGCACACCGTACACCGGGGAGCTGTTTTTT. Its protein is CASSGTPYTGELFF.